This T cell receptor (beta chain) comes out of a study of graft-versus-host responses after intestinal transplantation. Study at large: Grafts were multivisceral, liver-intestinal, or isolated intestinal. Anti-thymocyte globulin induction preceded two to three years of tacrolimus and steroid maintenance in all recipients. Study-level points and caveats: Early post-transplant HvG declines showed an association with peak circulating GvH clone levels.

In this sample, this clone turned up once. Its target is unknown. One end of the junction does not line up with germline, which may come from a read error. Using immunoSEQ multiplex PCR, the repertoire was profiled, and TCRdb retains in-frame clones only, with some absent. This table holds over 85,000 clones, just under 95% found once. The sequence came from a human donor who received an intestinal transplant. The sample in question was unstimulated CD8+ T cells sorted from spleen or lymph node cells, obtained before intestinal transplant.

Written as DNA, the CDR3 is TGTGCCAGTAGTATATATCACAGCACGAGCAGTCAGCCCCAGCATTTT. Encoded protein: CASSIYHSTSSQPQHF. The V gene is TRBV19, the J gene TRBJ1-5; D gene ambiguous. The CDR3 is made up of 16 amino acids. Looked up from germline, CDR1 is LNHDA and CDR2 is SQIVND (reference sequence).